These T cell receptor beta chains were read from a single sample in a study of blood T cell repertoires in COVID-19. The data were produced by immunoSEQ multiplex PCR, yet TCRdb's version contains in-frame clones alone and is incomplete. The table shows around 230,000 clones, with 75% to 90% occurring only once. Material: PBMCs or T cells enriched from blood (not recorded which). Every receptor here comes from a woman aged 40-49 years with acute COVID-19. Each CDR3 is given with its conserved first and last residue. Each record gives: D gene, V gene, J gene, clone size, CDR3 DNA, CDR3 protein. The D gene is left open where the match is weak. Part of the rows lack a size; the others show once, few, many or a class for expanded clones.

>TRBD1|TRBV9|TRBJ2-7|.
TGTGCCAGCAGCTCCACCCGAACGACAGGGGCTTTCTACGAGCAGTACTTC
CASSSTRTTGAFYEQYF
>.|TRBV9|TRBJ2-3|.
TGTGCCAGCAGCCTTTCTACCGGTGCCACAGATACGCAGTATTTT
CASSLSTGATDTQYF
>TRBD1|TRBV7-9|TRBJ1-2|once
TGTGCCAGCAGCTCACCGACAGGGGGCGCGGATGGCTACACCTTC
CASSSPTGGADGYTF
>TRBD2|TRBV6-5|TRBJ2-3|.
TGTGCCAGCAGTTACTTGCGGGAGGAGTTGACAGATACGCAGTATTTT
CASSYLREELTDTQYF
>TRBD2|TRBV9|TRBJ2-6|.
TGTGCCAGCAGCCCCAGTGGGGAGGGGCTCGCCCCTGGGGCCAACGTCCTGACTTTC
CASSPSGEGLAPGANVLTF
>.|TRBV9|TRBJ2-7|.
TGTGCCAGCAGCTCCGGCAGGGTATCCTACGAGCAGTACTTC
CASSSGRVSYEQYF
>TRBD2|TRBV7-6|TRBJ2-1|.
TGTGCCAGCAGCTTAGATAGTCGGGTTAGCGGGACTTACAATGAGCAGTTCTTC
CASSLDSRVSGTYNEQFF
>TRBD2|TRBV7-3|TRBJ2-2|.
TGTGCCAGCAGCTTACTAGCGGGAGATGCCGGGGAGCTGTTTTTT
CASSLLAGDAGELFF
>TRBD2|TRBV4-1|TRBJ2-3|.
TGCGCCAGCAGCCAAGATCAAACTAGCGGGAGCACAGATACGCAGTATTTT
CASSQDQTSGSTDTQYF
>.|TRBV5-5|TRBJ2-3|.
TGTGCCAGCAGCAAAAGGACTAGCACAGATACGCAGTATTTT
CASSKRTSTDTQYF
>.|TRBV7-3|TRBJ2-1|.
TGTGCCAGCAGCTTATACCGGGATTCCTACAATGAGCAGTTCTTC
CASSLYRDSYNEQFF
>.|TRBV3-1/TRBV3-2|TRBJ2-7|.
TGTGCCAGCAGCCAAGCCTCACCAAAAGAGGTCTCTGAGCAGTACTTC
CASSQASPKEVSEQYF
>TRBD2|TRBV5-1|TRBJ2-1|.
TGCGCCAGCAGCTTGGGCGGGAGCGGCAATGAGCAGTTCTTC
CASSLGGSGNEQFF
>TRBD2|TRBV5-1|TRBJ2-1|.
TGCGCCAGCAGCGAACAAAAACTTAGCGGGAGGGCCTCGAATGAGCAGTTCTTC
CASSEQKLSGRASNEQFF
>.|TRBV3-1/TRBV3-2|TRBJ2-7|.
TGTGCCAGCAGCCAATTAGGCAGGGGCCAGTACTTC
CASSQLGRGQYF
>TRBD1|TRBV24-1|TRBJ1-3|once
TGTGCCACCAGTGACCCTGGGACAGACTCTGGAAACACCATATATTTT
CATSDPGTDSGNTIYF
>TRBD2|TRBV7-3|TRBJ2-2|many
TGTGCCAGCAGCTTGGGACTAGCGGGATCCGGGGAGCTGTTTTTT
CASSLGLAGSGELFF
>.|TRBV29-1|TRBJ1-2|.
TGCAGCGTTGAAGACAGGGGAAACTATGGCTACACCTTC
CSVEDRGNYGYTF
>TRBD2|TRBV19|TRBJ2-3|.
TGTGCCAGTAGCCGCATAGCGGGAGGGCCTACAGATACGCAGTATTTT
CASSRIAGGPTDTQYF
>.|TRBV11-3|TRBJ1-6|.
TGTGCCAGCAGCTTATTGAGTCCCTCACCCCTCCACTTT
CASSLLSPSPLHF
>.|TRBV2|TRBJ1-1|.
TGTGCCAGCAGTCCCCTGGGAGGGGTGAGCACTGAAGCTTTCTTT
CASSPLGGVSTEAFF
>TRBD2|TRBV7-9|TRBJ2-7|.
TGTGCCAGCAGCACCCAGCGGGAGAGCTCCTACGAGCAGTACTTC
CASSTQRESSYEQYF
>TRBD1|TRBV5-4|TRBJ1-3|once
TGTGCCAGCAGCTTGGGAGGGGGCGAGGTCTCTGGAAACACCATATATTTT
CASSLGGGEVSGNTIYF
>.|TRBV21-1|TRBJ2-7|few
TGTGCAGCCACCCGGGTCCTCGACAGGGGGCGCGAGCAGTACTTC
CAATRVLDRGREQYF
>.|TRBV10-1|TRBJ1-6|.
TGCGCCAGCATTAGAGTTGGGCGGGGAAATTCACCCCTCCACTTT
CASIRVGRGNSPLHF
>.|TRBV19|TRBJ1-3|.
TGTGCCAGTAGTCCTTCCGGGACACCCATCGCCATATATTTT
CASSPSGTPIAIYF
>.|TRBV5-1|TRBJ1-6|.
TGCGCCAGGCCGACAGCTTCCAATTCACCCCTCCACTTT
CARPTASNSPLHF
>.|TRBV19|TRBJ2-2|.
TGTGCCAGTAGTATTGGGGCAAACACCGGGGAGCTGTTTTTT
CASSIGANTGELFF
>.|TRBV9|TRBJ1-2|.
TGTGCCAGCACGCGGGGGGCGAACGTCTATGGCTACACCTTC
CASTRGANVYGYTF
>TRBD1|TRBV29-1|TRBJ1-2|.
TGCAGCGTCCGGGACAGGGGAGACTATGGCTACACCTTC
CSVRDRGDYGYTF
>.|TRBV5-1|TRBJ2-3|.
TGCGCCAGCAGAGCCGACGTTTTGGACAGTCCCACAGATACGCAGTATTTT
CASRADVLDSPTDTQYF
>.|TRBV6-5|TRBJ2-5|.
TGTGCCAGCGGGGGGAACGTGGAGACCCAGTACTTC
CASGGNVETQYF
>.|TRBV10-3|TRBJ2-7|.
TGTGCCGCGCAGGGCGATAACTACGAGCAGTACTTC
CAAQGDNYEQYF
>.|TRBV27|TRBJ2-7|.
TGTGCCAGCAGTCCCTCCTCAGGGTATTTTAACGAGCAGTACTTC
CASSPSSGYFNEQYF
>.|TRBV7-9|TRBJ1-5|.
TGTGCAGTCGGGGGAATCAGCAATCAGCCCCAGCATTTT
CAVGGISNQPQHF
>TRBD2|TRBV5-4|TRBJ2-2|once
TGTGCCAGCAGCCCCGGGGTAGCGGGAGTGACCGGGGAGCTGTTTTTT
CASSPGVAGVTGELFF
>TRBD1|TRBV5-1|TRBJ2-6|.
TGCGCCAGCAGCTTGCAGGGGGCGGCTGGGGCCAACGTCCTGACTTTC
CASSLQGAAGANVLTF
>TRBD2|TRBV19|TRBJ2-7|.
TGTGCCAGTAGTATCGGGGCGGGAGGCTCCTACGAGCAGTACTTC
CASSIGAGGSYEQYF
>.|TRBV7-9|TRBJ1-3|.
TGTGCCAGCAGCTTTGCAAGGGGAAGCTCTGGAAACACCATATATTTT
CASSFARGSSGNTIYF
>.|TRBV20-1|TRBJ1-3|.
TGCAGTGCTATAACAGGGCAACAGTCCATTTTT
CSAITGQQSIF
>.|TRBV27|TRBJ2-7|.
TGTGCCAGCAGTCGACGGGAGACGGGGGACGAGCAGTACTTC
CASSRRETGDEQYF
>TRBD2|TRBV4-2|TRBJ2-5|.
TGTGCCAGCAGCCAAGATCGTGGCGGGAGCGGTAAGGCCCAGTACTTC
CASSQDRGGSGKAQYF
>.|TRBV21-1|TRBJ1-1|.
TGTGCCAGCAGCAAACCTTGCGTTTTCGGACAGGCAAACACTGAAGCTTTCTTT
CASSKPCVFGQANTEAFF
>.|TRBV19|TRBJ2-2|.
TGTGCCAGTAGTTATAGCACCGGGGAGCTGTTTTTT
CASSYSTGELFF
>.|TRBV7-3|TRBJ2-1|.
TGTGCCAGCAGCTCGAAGAGCGGTTACAATGAGCAGTTCTTC
CASSSKSGYNEQFF
>.|TRBV18|TRBJ2-1|.
TGTGCCAGCTCACTAAGCGAAAGCTCCTACAATGAGCAGTTCTTC
CASSLSESSYNEQFF
>TRBD1|TRBV11-2|TRBJ2-7|.
TGTGCCAGCAGCTACGGTGACAGGGGCGAGCAGTACTTC
CASSYGDRGEQYF
>.|TRBV6-5|TRBJ1-6|.
TGTGCCAGCAGTTCGAGCTCCTATAATTCACCCCTCCACTTT
CASSSSSYNSPLHF
>.|TRBV7-2|TRBJ2-2|.
TGTGCCAGCAGAAAACCTGGGAGGAGAACCGGGGAGCTGTTTTTT
CASRKPGRRTGELFF